This T cell receptor (beta chain) is from a study of blood T cell repertoires in COVID-19. Looking at the study overall: Some COVID-19 samples were acute and others convalescent; all came from the United States, Italy and Spain. PBMCs, B-cell-depleted T cells, or T cells provided the cDNA or gDNA that made up the material.

The authors' processing: The authors estimated nucleated cell counts from reference gene primer amplification. Method: immunoSEQ multiplex PCR; TCRdb's copy keeps in-frame clones and lacks some. V, J and clone size reflect that table, while D and trimming were determined from the DNA. The table lists about 360,000 clones, around 87% of them singletons. The CDR3 consists of 15 residues. The germline CDR1 and CDR2 sequences are MDHEN and SYDVKM. V shed 1 base, J shed 3 bases, and the junction held 6 bases outside the gene matches. The source of this sequence is a human donor in a cohort sampled during active COVID-19. Sequences were obtained from peripheral blood. The rearrangement joins TRBV28 to TRBJ2-7, with 7 bases fitting TRBD2. In nucleotides, the CDR3 is TGTGCCAGCAGTTTATTCCAGCGGGGCGGCTACGAGCAGTACTTC. It encodes CASSLFQRGGYEQYF.